The clone carrying this T cell receptor beta chain showed up just once. V was clipped by 0 bases and J by 2 bases, with 13 bases between them. Germline values: CDR1 LGHDT, CDR2 YNNKEL (reference sequence). This CDR3 has 16 amino acids. The data were obtained in a study of blood T cell repertoires in COVID-19. Study-wide context: The origin of the acute and convalescent COVID-19 samples was the United States, Italy and Spain. From T cells, B-cell-depleted T cells, or PBMCs came the material, which was cDNA or gDNA.

Under the authors' procedure: Nucleated cell number was recorded as an estimate derived from reference gene primer amplification. Repertoires were generated with immunoSEQ multiplex PCR, while TCRdb's copy carries only in-frame clones and drops some. V and J calls and clone size are as listed in that table; D and trimming were resolved from the DNA. The repertoire includes about 360,000 clones, roughly 86% of them detected once, and approximately 2.9% sits in the top ten. Sequencing was performed on peripheral blood. The V gene is TRBV3-1 (or the pseudogene TRBV3-2), the J gene TRBJ1-1, with D unclear. This receptor was identified in a human donor in a cohort sampled during active COVID-19. The CDR3 spells CASSQEVGDQNTEAFF. In DNA, the CDR3 is TGTGCCAGCAGCCAAGAGGTCGGGGATCAAAACACTGAAGCTTTCTTT.